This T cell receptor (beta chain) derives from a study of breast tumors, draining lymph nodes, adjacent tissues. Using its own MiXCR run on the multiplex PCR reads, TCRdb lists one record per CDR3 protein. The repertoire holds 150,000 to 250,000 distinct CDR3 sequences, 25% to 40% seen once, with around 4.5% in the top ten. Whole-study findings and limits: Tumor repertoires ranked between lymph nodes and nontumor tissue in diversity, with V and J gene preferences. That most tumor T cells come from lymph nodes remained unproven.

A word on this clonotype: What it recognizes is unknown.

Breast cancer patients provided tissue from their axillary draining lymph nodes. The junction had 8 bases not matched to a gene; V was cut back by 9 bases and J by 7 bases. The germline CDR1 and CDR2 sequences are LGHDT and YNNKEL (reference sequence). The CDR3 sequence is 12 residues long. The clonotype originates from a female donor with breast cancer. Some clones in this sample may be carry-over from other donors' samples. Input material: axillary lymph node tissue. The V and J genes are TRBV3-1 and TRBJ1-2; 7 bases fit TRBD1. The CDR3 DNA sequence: TGTGCCAGTCCAGACAGGGTGGGTGGCTACACCTTC. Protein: CASPDRVGGYTF.